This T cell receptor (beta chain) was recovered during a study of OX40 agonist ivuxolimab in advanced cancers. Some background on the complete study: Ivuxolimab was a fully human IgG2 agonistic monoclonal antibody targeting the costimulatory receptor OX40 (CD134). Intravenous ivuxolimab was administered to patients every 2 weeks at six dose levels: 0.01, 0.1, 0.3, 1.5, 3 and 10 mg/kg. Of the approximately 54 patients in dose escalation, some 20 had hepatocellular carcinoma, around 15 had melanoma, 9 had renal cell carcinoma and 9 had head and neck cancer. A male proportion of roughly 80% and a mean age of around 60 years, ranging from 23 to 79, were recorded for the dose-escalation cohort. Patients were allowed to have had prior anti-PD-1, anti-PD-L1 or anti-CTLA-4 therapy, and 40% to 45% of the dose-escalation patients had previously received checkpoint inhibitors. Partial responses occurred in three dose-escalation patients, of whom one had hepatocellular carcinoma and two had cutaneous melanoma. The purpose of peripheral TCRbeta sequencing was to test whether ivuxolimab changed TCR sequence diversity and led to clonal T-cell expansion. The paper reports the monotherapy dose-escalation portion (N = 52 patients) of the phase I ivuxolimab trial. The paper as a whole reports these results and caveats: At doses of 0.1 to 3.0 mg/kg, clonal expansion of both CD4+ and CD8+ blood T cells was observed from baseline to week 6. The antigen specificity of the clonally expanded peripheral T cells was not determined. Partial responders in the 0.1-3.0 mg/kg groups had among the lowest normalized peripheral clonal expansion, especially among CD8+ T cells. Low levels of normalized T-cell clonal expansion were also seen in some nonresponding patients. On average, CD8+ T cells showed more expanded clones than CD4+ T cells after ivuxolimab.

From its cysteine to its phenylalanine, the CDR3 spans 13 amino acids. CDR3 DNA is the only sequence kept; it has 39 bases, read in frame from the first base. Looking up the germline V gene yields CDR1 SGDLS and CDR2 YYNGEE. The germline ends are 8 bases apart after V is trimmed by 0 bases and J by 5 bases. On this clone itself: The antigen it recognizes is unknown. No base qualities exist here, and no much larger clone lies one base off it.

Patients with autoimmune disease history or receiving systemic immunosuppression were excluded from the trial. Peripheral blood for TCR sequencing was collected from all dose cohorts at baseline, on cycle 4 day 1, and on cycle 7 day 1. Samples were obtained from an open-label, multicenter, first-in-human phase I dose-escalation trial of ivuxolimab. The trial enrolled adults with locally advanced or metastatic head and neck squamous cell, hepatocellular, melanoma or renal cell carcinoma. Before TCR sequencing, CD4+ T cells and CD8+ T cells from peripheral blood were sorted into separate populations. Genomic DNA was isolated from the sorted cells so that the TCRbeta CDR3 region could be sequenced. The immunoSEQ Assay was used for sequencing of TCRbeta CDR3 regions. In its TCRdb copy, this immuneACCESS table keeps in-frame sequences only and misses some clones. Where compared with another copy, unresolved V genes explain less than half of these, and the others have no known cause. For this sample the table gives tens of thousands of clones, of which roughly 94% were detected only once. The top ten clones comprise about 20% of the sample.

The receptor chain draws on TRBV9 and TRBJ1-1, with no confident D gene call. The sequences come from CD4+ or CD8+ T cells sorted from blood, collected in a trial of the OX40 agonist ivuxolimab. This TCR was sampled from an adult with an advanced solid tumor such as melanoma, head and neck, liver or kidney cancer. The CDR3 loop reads CASSVVESTEAFF. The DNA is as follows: TGTGCCAGCAGCGTAGTAGAATCTACTGAAGCTTTCTTT.